This T cell receptor beta chain was observed in a study of cytomegalovirus exposure and HLA in healthy donors. Points from the study as a whole: Highly shared variants forming one cluster were likely a sequencing artifact.

The CDR3 sequence is 17 residues long. In germline, CDR1 is SGHRS, CDR2 YFSETQ. With V trimmed by 3 bases and J by 4 bases, 14 bases remained unmatched. Use of 60 Vbeta and 13 Jbeta primers characterized the PCR. Sequenced by immunoSEQ multiplex PCR; TCRdb stores in-frame clones only, minus some. The sample lists 100,000 or so clones, approximately 88% occurring once. Of note for this clone: What it recognizes is unknown.

Sequenced input: PBMCs. The chain recombines TRBV5-1 with TRBJ2-5, with TRBD2 matching 8 bases. The clonotype was recovered from a man aged 18 to 30 in good health and CMV-seronegative. The CDR3 DNA is TGCGCCAGCAGCTCGGGAGCGGGAGAGAACCTGGGAGAGACCCAGTACTTC. Its protein is CASSSGAGENLGETQYF.